This TCR beta chain was recovered during a study of blood T cell repertoires in COVID-19. Study-level background: COVID-19 samples collected from the United States, Italy and Spain covered acute and convalescent phases. PBMCs, B-cell-depleted T cells, or T cells were the source of the cDNA or gDNA that made up the material.

This clone was counted once. In the study's own analysis: Nucleated cell counts were estimated from reference gene primer amplification. The repertoire was sequenced with immunoSEQ multiplex PCR; TCRdb's copy has only in-frame clones and lacks some. V, J and clone size derive from that table, while D and trimming were established from the DNA sequence. This table has around 250,000 clones, 80% to 90% appearing once. Germline trimming cut 3 bases from V and 6 bases from J; bases unmatched to any gene: 4. Germline V gene data show CDR1 as ENHRY and CDR2 as SYGVKD. This CDR3 is 14 amino acids long. The sequence was obtained from an older man with acute or convalescent COVID-19. Sequencing used peripheral blood. The chain employs TRBV10-3 and TRBJ1-3; 8 bases fit TRBD1. The CDR3 loop reads CAISDPGGANTIYF. The CDR3 DNA follows: TGTGCCATCAGTGACCCAGGGGGCGCAAACACCATATATTTT.